A single sample is the source of the 32 T cell receptor beta chains below, sequenced in a study of beta chain features in type 1 diabetes. The antigens of these receptors remain unknown. Investigators reverse transcribed all isolated RNA, so they sequenced expressed TCRB transcripts. Sequencing used immunoSEQ multiplex PCR; TCRdb keeps in-frame clones, though not all of them. The table lists about 47,000 clones, roughly 45% of them singletons. Study-level results: When Type 1 diabetes patients were examined, their TCRB CDR3s proved moderately but significantly shorter in all four CD4+ subsets.

Sequenced input: stem cell memory CD4+ T cells from blood. Every receptor here comes from a man aged 30 to 45 with type 1 diabetes.

The chain joins TRBV5-4 to TRBJ2-5, with TRBD2 matching 13 bases. The CDR3 runs 17 residues. V lost 1 base to trimming and J lost 7 bases; unmatched junction nucleotides: 10. Germline V gene data show CDR1 as SGHNT and CDR2 as YYREEE (reference sequence). The CDR3 bases are TGTGCCAGCAGCTTGCCGGGACTAGCGGGACCCCCGGGGACCCAGTACTTC. It yields the protein CASSLPGLAGPPGTQYF. The full variable domain, rest sourced from reference TRBV5-4 and TRBJ2-5, is ETGVTQSPTHLIKTRGQQVTLRCSSQSGHNTVSWYQQALGQGPQFIFQYYREEENGRGNFPPRFSGLQFPNYSSELNVNALELDDSALYLCASSLPGLAGPPGTQYFGPGTRLLVL.

The chain carries TRBV5-1 and TRBJ2-3; 9 nucleotides line up with TRBD1. CDR3 length: 18 residues. J was trimmed by 3 bases and V by 4 bases; bases with no gene match: 15. Germline assignment: CDR1 SGHRS and CDR2 YFSETQ. Here the CDR3 DNA reads TGCGCCAGCAGCACCACGGACAGGGGTTCCTTAGTTACAGATACGCAGTATTTT. As protein: CASSTTDRGSLVTDTQYF.

The chain recombines TRBV6-6 with TRBJ2-5, with a tentative D call TRBD1 (6 bases). The V gene lost 6 bases and the J gene lost 7 bases, with 9 bases spanning the gap. The CDR3 runs to 11 residues. CDR1 is MNHNY, CDR2 SVGAGI, per germline (reference sequence). CDR3 in DNA: TGTGCCAGCAGCGAAGGGGGGACCCAGTACTTC. Amino acids: CASSEGGTQYF.

This clone has a handful of counts. The chain combines TRBV5-4 with TRBJ2-5; 8 nucleotides agree with TRBD2. Germline CDR1 and CDR2: SGHNT and YYREEE (reference sequence). Trimming removed 4 bases from V and 5 bases from J; junction bases left unmatched: 10. This CDR3 is built from 15 residues. The DNA for the CDR3 is TGTGCCAGCAGCCAGCCAGCGGGAGTGGGCGAGACCCAGTACTTC. Its protein is CASSQPAGVGETQYF.

The rearrangement joins TRBV5-1 to TRBJ2-7; 7 bases map to TRBD1. This CDR3 is 13 amino acids long. V shed 4 bases, J shed 2 bases, and the junction held 3 bases outside the gene matches. Germline loops: CDR1 SGHRS, CDR2 YFSETQ. CDR3 sequence (DNA): TGCGCCAGCAGCGGGACAGAGGCCTACGAGCAGTACTTC. Its protein is CASSGTEAYEQYF.

The chain couples TRBV27 to TRBJ2-6, with D perhaps matching TRBD1 (5 bases). Germline values: CDR1 MNHEY, CDR2 SMNVEV (reference sequence). Deletions cut 5 bases from V and 4 bases from J, with 12 bases between. The CDR3 contains 15 residues. The CDR3 reads CASSTQGRGANVLTF. The CDR3 DNA follows: TGTGCCAGCAGTACCCAGGGTAGAGGGGCCAACGTCCTGACTTTC.

The J gene is TRBJ1-1, the V gene TRBV28; D is ambiguous. CDR3 length: 15 residues. Looked up from germline, CDR1 is MDHEN and CDR2 is SYDVKM. V gave up 6 bases and J gave up 1 base, with 15 bases separating them. CDR3: CASSPGPEGNTEAFF. DNA of the CDR3: TGTGCCAGCAGCCCCGGCCCGGAGGGGAACACTGAAGCTTTCTTT.

This clone was observed a handful of times. The CDR3 here is CASSQARDTGELFF. The DNA of the CDR3 is TGTGCCAGCAGCCAAGCCAGGGACACCGGGGAGCTGTTTTTT. V is TRBV4-2 and J is TRBJ2-2; TRBD1 might be the D (5 bases). This CDR3 region has 14 residues. The germline CDR1 and CDR2 sequences are LGHNA and YNFKEQ. Trimming stripped 1 base from V and 3 bases from J, with 6 bases between.

This clone was counted only a few times. The chain is built from TRBV6-5 and TRBJ2-7; 10 bases are a match to TRBD2. Germline loops: CDR1 MNHEY, CDR2 SVGAGI. Trimming took 6 bases from V and 4 from J; bases not matched to a gene: 3. CDR3 length: 13 amino acids. In DNA form, the CDR3 reads TGTGCCAGCAGAGCGGGAGGGCCGTACGAGCAGTACTTC. Translated, it gives CASRAGGPYEQYF.

This clone showed up just once. The J gene is TRBJ1-1, the V gene TRBV27; 9 bases are shared with TRBD1. Germline CDR1 reads MNHEY; CDR2 reads SMNVEV (reference sequence). The length of the CDR3 is 18 residues. After removal of 7 bases from V and 1 base from J, the junction contained 16 bases not matched to a gene. DNA of the CDR3: TGTGCCAGCACACCCACCGGGACAGGGAGCGTTAGGAACACTGAAGCTTTCTTT. Translation gives CASTPTGTGSVRNTEAFF.

The chain joins TRBV18 to TRBJ2-7, with D possibly being TRBD2 (6 bases). CDR1 and CDR2 from the germline V gene are KGHSH and LQKENI. This CDR3 has 13 residues. The V end was cut by 8 bases, the J end by 3 bases, with 14 bases between. The CDR3: CASAAGGYYEQYF. The CDR3 bases are TGTGCCAGCGCGGCAGGAGGGTACTACGAGCAGTACTTC.

The chain is built from TRBV27 and TRBJ2-1; 12 bases line up with TRBD2. Germline CDR1 reads MNHEY; CDR2 reads SMNVEV (reference sequence). There are 15 residues in the CDR3. Trimming at V came to 5 bases and at J to 5 bases, leaving 4 bases not matched to a gene. The CDR3 sequence: CASSQRTSGNNEQFF. The DNA for the CDR3 is TGTGCCAGCAGTCAGAGGACTAGCGGGAACAATGAGCAGTTCTTC.

This clone was picked up a small number of times. The chain combines TRBV7-2 with TRBJ2-1; weak D call: TRBD1 (6 bases). Trimming cost V 5 bases and J 14 bases, with 22 bases left between them. CDR1 and CDR2 from the germline V gene are SGHTA and FQGNSA. CDR3 length: 14 amino acids. The CDR3 bases are TGTGCCAGCAGCCCGAGACCGGAAGACAGGTCAGAGTTCTTC. As protein: CASSPRPEDRSEFF.

J is TRBJ2-1 and V is TRBV9; D gene uncertain. The CDR3 contains 14 residues. The germline CDR1 and CDR2 sequences are SGDLS and YYNGEE. Trimming took 2 bases from V and 2 from J, leaving 8 bases between them. DNA of the CDR3: TGTGCCAGCAGCGTGAATACAGCCTACAATGAGCAGTTCTTC. Its translation is CASSVNTAYNEQFF.

This rearrangement joins TRBV7-2 to TRBJ2-1; 11 positions match TRBD2. Trimming at V came to 1 base and at J to 8 bases, leaving 10 bases not matched to a gene. This CDR3 contains 17 residues. Germline V gene lookup returns CDR1 SGHTA and CDR2 FQGNSA. CDR3: CASSLVSITSGSHEQFF. The CDR3 nucleotides read TGTGCCAGCAGCTTAGTTTCAATAACTAGCGGGAGCCATGAGCAGTTCTTC.

The CDR3 reads CASSLVGSYEQYF. Here the CDR3 DNA reads TGTGCCAGCAGCTTGGTGGGCAGCTACGAGCAGTACTTC. The chain combines TRBV5-4 with TRBJ2-7; D is undetermined. Germline V gives CDR1 SGHNT, CDR2 YYREEE (reference sequence). The V end lost 0 bases, the J end lost 3 bases, and 7 bases lay between the germline ends. This CDR3 is built from 13 residues. The full variable domain, rest sourced from reference TRBV5-4 and TRBJ2-7, is ETGVTQSPTHLIKTRGQQVTLRCSSQSGHNTVSWYQQALGQGPQFIFQYYREEENGRGNFPPRFSGLQFPNYSSELNVNALELDDSALYLCASSLVGSYEQYFGPGTRLTVT.

The rearrangement links TRBV28 to TRBJ2-2, with 7 bases identical to TRBD1. The germline CDR1 and CDR2 sequences are MDHEN and SYDVKM. J gave up 1 base and V 9 bases, and 8 bases lay outside the gene matches. The CDR3 is 15 amino acids. The CDR3 is CASLSGTVNTGELFF. Here the CDR3 DNA reads TGTGCCAGTCTCTCCGGGACAGTGAACACCGGGGAGCTGTTTTTT. Together with reference TRBV28 and TRBJ2-2, the CDR3 gives the full variable domain: DVKVTQSSRYLVKRTGEKVFLECVQDMDHENMFWYRQDPGLGLRLIYFSYDVKMKEKGDIPEGYSVSREKKERFSLILESASTNQTSMYLCASLSGTVNTGELFFGEGSRLTVL.

This clone has more than one count but fewer than ten. CDR3 amino acids: CASSLQDMNTEAFF. The CDR3 DNA reads TGTGCCAGCAGCTTACAGGACATGAACACTGAAGCTTTCTTT. The chain is built from TRBV7-2 and TRBJ1-1; TRBD1 is a possible D gene (5 bases). V dropped 2 bases and J dropped 0 bases, with 7 bases sitting between them. Germline lookup yields CDR1 SGHTA and CDR2 FQGNSA. There are 14 residues in the CDR3. The full variable domain, in which reference TRBV7-2 and TRBJ1-1 provide the parts outside the CDR3, is GAGVSQSPSNKVTEKGKDVELRCDPISGHTALYWYRQSLGQGLEFLIYFQGNSAPDKSGLPSDRFSAERTGGSVSTLTIQRTQQEDSAVYLCASSLQDMNTEAFFGQGTRLTVV.

The V and J genes are TRBV25-1 and TRBJ1-4; 7 nucleotides line up with TRBD1. The ends lost 6 bases at V and 5 bases at J; junction bases unmatched: 6. The CDR3 extends over 14 amino acids. Looked up from germline, CDR1 is MGHDK and CDR2 is SYGVNS. The CDR3 reads CASSSGTVNEKLFF. The CDR3 region has the DNA TGTGCCAGCAGCTCCGGGACAGTGAATGAAAAACTGTTTTTT.

This clone occurred a few times. The chain combines TRBV28 with TRBJ1-1; D gene uncertain. The CDR3 is made up of 14 amino acids. Germline V gene data show CDR1 as MDHEN and CDR2 as SYDVKM. The V gene lost 3 bases and the J gene lost 5 bases, with 13 bases spanning the gap. The CDR3 sequence: CASSFAGGRTEAFF. CDR3 nucleotide sequence: TGTGCCAGCAGTTTCGCGGGAGGAAGGACTGAAGCTTTCTTT.

V is TRBV5-1 and J is TRBJ1-1; 8 nucleotides agree with TRBD1. CDR3 length: 16 amino acids. The germline CDR1 and CDR2 sequences are SGHRS and YFSETQ. The V gene end was trimmed by 4 bases and the J gene end by 1 base; junction bases not matched to a gene: 9. CDR3 coding DNA: TGCGCCAGCAGCAAAGGGACAGGTGGGGGGAACACTGAAGCTTTCTTT. It translates to CASSKGTGGGNTEAFF.

V gene TRBV6-6 combines with J gene TRBJ2-1; D gene unclear. V gave up 0 bases and J gave up 10 bases, with 7 bases separating them. This CDR3 is 12 amino acids long. Germline CDR1 MNHNY, CDR2 SVGAGI (reference sequence). The CDR3: CASSYSNREQFF. In nucleotides, the CDR3 is TGTGCCAGCAGTTACTCGAATCGGGAGCAGTTCTTC.

The chain combines TRBV5-1 with TRBJ2-7; 7 bases are a match to TRBD1. There are 14 residues in the CDR3. In germline, CDR1 is SGHRS, CDR2 YFSETQ. With 3 bases clipped from V and 1 base from J, the junction kept 4 bases outside the gene matches. This CDR3 reads CASSSTGDSYEQYF. CDR3 sequence (DNA): TGCGCCAGCAGCTCCACAGGGGATTCCTACGAGCAGTACTTC.

This rearrangement joins TRBV25-1 to TRBJ2-5; 11 bases line up with TRBD2. The germline gives CDR1 MGHDK, CDR2 SYGVNS. V shed 7 bases and J 2 bases; nucleotides not matched to a gene: 3. The CDR3 contains 14 residues. The CDR3 sequence is CASKTSGAQETQYF. DNA for the CDR3: TGTGCCAGCAAGACTAGCGGGGCACAAGAGACCCAGTACTTC.

This clone was found a few times. The rearrangement uses TRBV19 and TRBJ2-7, with D possibly being TRBD1 (5 bases). The CDR3 is 15 residues long. Looked up from germline, CDR1 is LNHDA and CDR2 is SQIVND (reference sequence). With 8 bases removed from V and 0 bases from J, the gap between germline ends came to 17 bases. The CDR3 loop is CASSRATVSSYEQYF. The CDR3 region has the DNA TGTGCCAGTTCCCGCGCGACAGTATCCTCCTACGAGCAGTACTTC.

The V gene is TRBV6-5, the J gene TRBJ1-5; D is ambiguous. The germline CDR1 and CDR2 sequences are MNHEY and SVGAGI. The CDR3 has 13 amino acids. V was trimmed by 6 bases and J by 8 bases, leaving 14 bases between them. The CDR3 DNA sequence: TGTGCCAGCAGGGGAGGACGGATCGAGCCCCAGCATTTT. As protein: CASRGGRIEPQHF.

This chain joins TRBV7-9 and TRBJ2-7; 7 bases are a match to TRBD2. Germline values: CDR1 SEHNR, CDR2 FQNEAQ (reference sequence). The CDR3 runs 13 residues. The junction had 3 bases not matched to a gene; V was cut back by 3 bases and J by 4 bases. CDR3 sequence (DNA): TGTGCCAGCAGCTTTAGCGGGTCTTACGAGCAGTACTTC. Its translation is CASSFSGSYEQYF.

The chain uses TRBV27 and TRBJ2-1, with a weak D call TRBD2 (5 bases). The CDR3 runs to 17 residues. Germline assignment: CDR1 MNHEY and CDR2 SMNVEV (reference sequence). V lost 4 bases and J lost 0, with 16 bases in between. The CDR3 loop is CASSSRRTSGSYNEQFF. In DNA form, the CDR3 reads TGTGCCAGCAGTTCCCGAAGAACGAGCGGCTCCTACAATGAGCAGTTCTTC.

The chain combines TRBV19 with TRBJ1-2, with D perhaps matching TRBD1 (6 bases). Germline assignment: CDR1 LNHDA and CDR2 SQIVND (reference sequence). V lost 3 bases and J lost 2, with 10 bases in between. The CDR3 loop spans 14 amino acids. CDR3 nucleotides: TGTGCCAGTAGTATCGGGGGGCCCAACTATGGCTACACCTTC. It specifies CASSIGGPNYGYTF. Supplemented by reference TRBV19 and TRBJ1-2, the full variable domain reads DGGITQSPKYLFRKEGQNVTLSCEQNLNHDAMYWYRQDPGQGLRLIYYSQIVNDFQKGDIAEGYSVSREKKESFPLTVTSAQKNPTAFYLCASSIGGPNYGYTFGSGTRLTVV.

The gene calls are TRBV5-1 and TRBJ2-5; TRBD2 agrees at 9 bases. V dropped 0 bases and J dropped 4; count of bases not matched to a gene: 7. Germline CDR1 is SGHRS and CDR2 is YFSETQ. The CDR3 loop spans 16 amino acids. CDR3 in amino acids: CASSLGSSGNTETQYF. In DNA, the CDR3 is TGCGCCAGCAGCTTGGGGTCTAGCGGGAATACAGAGACCCAGTACTTC.

This chain connects TRBV5-1 to TRBJ2-4; D is unclear. Germline values: CDR1 SGHRS, CDR2 YFSETQ. This CDR3 has 14 amino acids. V was shortened by 1 base and J by 6 bases, with 11 bases between the two germline ends. The DNA for the CDR3 is TGCGCCAGCAGCTTGTCCACATCGGGAAACATTCAGTACTTC. Translation: CASSLSTSGNIQYF.

The V gene is TRBV4-2, the J gene TRBJ2-1, with 14 nucleotides matching TRBD2. The CDR3 totals 17 residues. Germline CDR1 reads LGHNA; CDR2 reads YNFKEQ. The ends lost 0 bases at V and 7 bases at J; junction bases unmatched: 5. The DNA of the CDR3 is TGTGCCAGCAGCCAAGAGGGACTAGCGGGAGTAGGGAATGAGCAGTTCTTC. Its protein is CASSQEGLAGVGNEQFF.